The clone carrying this T cell receptor (beta chain) was counted once. A junction end diverges from the germline sequence, so it may reflect a read error. Germline CDR1 SGHTA, CDR2 FQGTGA. The CDR3 totals 16 residues. The source of the sample is a study of cytotoxic CD8 clonotypes in ibrutinib-treated CLL. Study at large: Among responders, roughly 24 were partial and 2 complete; after median roughly 70 months, about 15 stayed remitted and around twelve progressed.

Clones were sequenced by immunoSEQ multiplex PCR, and TCRdb holds only the in-frame ones, with some missing. The sample has about 130,000 clones, about 78% seen once; the top ten hold around 4.9%. The chain employs TRBV7-3 and TRBJ1-1; a weak D match, TRBD1 (6 bases). The receptor was isolated from a human donor with chronic lymphocytic leukemia. The source was PBMCs, collected after 24 months of ibrutinib treatment. This CDR3 is CASSPGGQLMNIEAFF. In DNA form, the CDR3 reads TGTGCCAGCAGCCCCGGGGGGCAGCTCATGAACATTGAAGCTTTCTTT.